What follows are 28 T cell receptor beta chains derived from one specimen sequenced in a study of CXCR3-negative and CXCR3-positive naive CD8 T cells. Each TRB cDNA library was prepared by 5' RACE (with UMI labels). From its re-call of the 5' RACE reads, TCRdb lists each CDR3 protein once, without DNA. This specimen shows over 100,000 distinct CDR3 sequences; the ten leading clones hold approximately 0.29%. The sequenced sample consisted of naive CXCR3- CD8+ T cells from blood. Documented subset: CD45RO-CCR7+CD27+CD95- naive CD8+ T cells lacking CXCR3 (TNR3-). These receptors came from a human donor in good health. Some clones in this sample may be carry-over from other donors' samples.

The V gene is TRBV27, the J gene TRBJ1-5; TCRdb designates TRBD1, a call that cannot be tested without DNA. Germline assignment: CDR1 MNHEY and CDR2 SMNVEV (reference sequence). The CDR3 runs to 14 residues. The CDR3: CASGLRGTLQPQHF.

The chain uses TRBV4-3 and TRBJ2-3; TCRdb returns TRBD2, unconfirmable since there is no DNA. CDR1 is LGHNA, CDR2 YSLEER, per germline. The CDR3 contains 15 residues. CDR3 in amino acids: CASSHPSGGTDTQYF.

The chain joins TRBV20-1 to TRBJ2-3; TCRdb designates TRBD1, a call that cannot be tested without DNA. Germline CDR1 and CDR2: DFQATT and SNEGSKA (reference sequence). The CDR3 runs to 11 residues. The CDR3 here is CSAPFGTTQYF.

The rearrangement uses TRBV6-2 or TRBV6-3 and TRBJ2-1. Germline-derived CDR1 and CDR2 are MNHEY and SVGEGT. The CDR3 has 12 residues. CDR3 loop: CASSYGSNEQFF.

The rearrangement links TRBV28 to TRBJ2-2; the D gene TCRdb calls, TRBD1, cannot be checked with no DNA. Germline V gene sequence: CDR1 MDHEN, CDR2 SYDVKM. The CDR3 covers 16 residues. CDR3 residues: CASSFYRATNTGELFF. Full variable domain (remainder filled in from reference TRBV28 and TRBJ2-2): DVKVTQSSRYLVKRTGEKVFLECVQDMDHENMFWYRQDPGLGLRLIYFSYDVKMKEKGDIPEGYSVSREKKERFSLILESASTNQTSMYLCASSFYRATNTGELFFGEGSRLTVL.

The rearrangement joins TRBV28 to TRBJ2-7. Germline assignment: CDR1 MDHEN and CDR2 SYDVKM. This CDR3 region has 16 residues. The CDR3 is CASSVQTFRSSYEQYF. The complete variable domain, with remaining parts taken from reference TRBV28 and TRBJ2-7, reads DVKVTQSSRYLVKRTGEKVFLECVQDMDHENMFWYRQDPGLGLRLIYFSYDVKMKEKGDIPEGYSVSREKKERFSLILESASTNQTSMYLCASSVQTFRSSYEQYFGPGTRLTVT.

V gene TRBV7-8 combines with J gene TRBJ2-4; the TCRdb call, TRBD2, lacks DNA for checking. CDR1 and CDR2 (germline): SGHVS, FQNEAQ. The CDR3 consists of 16 residues. CDR3 in amino acids: CASSFGQSLAKNIQYF.

This rearrangement joins TRBV5-6 to TRBJ2-2; TCRdb selects TRBD2, and the lack of DNA leaves this call unchecked. Looked up from germline, CDR1 is SGHDT and CDR2 is YYEEEE. The CDR3 runs 14 residues. CDR3 amino acids: CASSPGLHTGELFF.

This chain uses TRBV2 with TRBJ1-6; the D gene TCRdb calls, TRBD1, cannot be checked with no DNA. Germline-derived CDR1 and CDR2 are SNHLY and FYNNEI. The CDR3 has 15 amino acids. The CDR3 is CASSPEKTGNSPLHF. Together with reference TRBV2 and TRBJ1-6, the CDR3 gives the full variable domain: EPEVTQTPSHQVTQMGQEVILRCVPISNHLYFYWYRQILGQKVEFLVSFYNNEISEKSEIFDDQFSVERPDGSNFTLKIRSTKLEDSAMYFCASSPEKTGNSPLHFGNGTRLTVT.

The chain recombines TRBV15 with TRBJ2-7; TCRdb designates TRBD2, a call that cannot be tested without DNA. Germline V gives CDR1 LNHNV, CDR2 YYDKDF (reference sequence). This CDR3 is built from 15 residues. The chain's CDR3 is CATSRASGGANEQYF.

The gene calls are TRBV20-1 and TRBJ2-4; the D call from TCRdb, TRBD1, cannot be confirmed without DNA. This CDR3 has 15 residues. Germline CDR1 and CDR2: DFQATT and SNEGSKA (reference sequence). CDR3: CSARITGGALDIQYF.

The V gene is TRBV29-1, the J gene TRBJ2-7; TCRdb's D call, TRBD1, is unchecked because there is no DNA. The CDR3 spans 13 residues. CDR1 and CDR2 from the germline V gene are SQVTM and ANQGSEA. The CDR3 sequence: CSVYDGGSDEQYF.

This sequence joins TRBV5-1 and TRBJ2-3. CDR1 is SGHRS, CDR2 YFSETQ, per germline. The CDR3 is 14 residues long. CDR3 loop: CASSFVGGTDTQYF.

This chain joins TRBV4-3 and TRBJ2-3; the TRBD1 assignment by TCRdb is unverifiable without DNA. The CDR3 spans 14 residues. CDR1 is LGHNA, CDR2 YSLEER, per germline. CDR3: CASSPREPPDTQYF.

The rearrangement joins TRBV7-6 to TRBJ2-3; TCRdb selects TRBD2, and the lack of DNA leaves this call unchecked. The CDR3 covers 15 residues. Germline CDR1 reads SGHVS; CDR2 reads FNYEAQ. The CDR3 sequence is CASSLEAESTDTQYF. The variable domain in full, completed from reference TRBV7-6 and TRBJ2-3, reads GAGVSQSPRYKVTKRGQDVALRCDPISGHVSLYWYRQALGQGPEFLTYFNYEAQQDKSGLPNDRFSAERPEGSISTLTIQRTEQRDSAMYRCASSLEAESTDTQYFGPGTRLTVL.

The rearrangement links TRBV29-1 to TRBJ2-2; TCRdb calls TRBD1, which cannot be checked without DNA. Germline CDR1 reads SQVTM; CDR2 reads ANQGSEA. The CDR3 contains 13 residues. The CDR3 sequence is CSVATGATGELFF.

V is TRBV29-1 and J is TRBJ2-7; checking the TCRdb D call of TRBD1 is not possible without DNA. CDR3 length equals 12 residues. Per germline, CDR1 SQVTM and CDR2 ANQGSEA. CDR3 loop: CSVDPGNHEQYF.

The genes are TRBV7-9 and TRBJ2-1; as DNA is missing, the TRBD2 call by TCRdb cannot be tested. The CDR3 is 18 amino acids. Germline lookup yields CDR1 SEHNR and CDR2 FQNEAQ (reference sequence). The CDR3 loop is CASSLDTAGGRSYNEQFF.

The J gene is TRBJ2-5, the V gene TRBV7-2; absent DNA, TCRdb's TRBD1 call cannot be checked. The CDR3 runs 15 residues. CDR1 and CDR2 from the germline V gene are SGHTA and FQGNSA. The CDR3 loop reads CASSLTSRDQETQYF.

This sequence joins TRBV5-1 and TRBJ1-1; TCRdb picks TRBD1, but there is no DNA to check that call. This CDR3 spans 14 amino acids. Germline V gives CDR1 SGHRS, CDR2 YFSETQ. CDR3 protein: CASSLGGASTEAFF.

J is TRBJ2-1 and V is TRBV4-1; the D gene TCRdb calls, TRBD2, cannot be checked with no DNA. The CDR3 is made up of 14 amino acids. Germline assignment: CDR1 MGHRA and CDR2 YSYEKL. The CDR3 here is CASSQKRGYNEQFF.

This chain links TRBV14 with TRBJ1-1. This CDR3 has 17 residues. Germline V gives CDR1 SGHDN, CDR2 FVKESK. The chain's CDR3 is CASSQDPRIGGGTEAFF.

The chain recombines TRBV4-1 with TRBJ1-1. The CDR3 runs 15 residues. Germline-derived CDR1 and CDR2 are MGHRA and YSYEKL. This CDR3 reads CASSQAPGGNTEAFF.

The chain couples TRBV7-2 to TRBJ2-7; the D gene TCRdb calls, TRBD2, cannot be checked with no DNA. This CDR3 contains 16 residues. Germline CDR1 reads SGHTA; CDR2 reads FQGNSA. This CDR3 reads CASSFGGGLATYEQYF.

The chain recombines TRBV25-1 with TRBJ1-2; the TRBD1 assignment by TCRdb is unverifiable without DNA. There are 16 residues in the CDR3. CDR1 is MGHDK, CDR2 SYGVNS, per germline. The CDR3 protein is CASSEWETGATYGYTF.

The chain has TRBV10-3 and TRBJ2-1; TCRdb calls TRBD2, which cannot be checked without DNA. This CDR3 has 19 amino acids. Germline values: CDR1 ENHRY, CDR2 SYGVKD. CDR3 region: CAISAGTSGSDSSYNEQFF.

The chain couples TRBV29-1 to TRBJ2-3; TCRdb's assignment of TRBD2 cannot be checked, as there is no DNA. Germline CDR1 is SQVTM and CDR2 is ANQGSEA. CDR3 length: 14 amino acids. CDR3 in amino acids: CSVSVAGGTDTQYF.

CDR3 residues: CASSDGTGGTDTQYF. The J gene is TRBJ2-3, the V gene TRBV6-4; absent DNA, TCRdb's TRBD1 call cannot be checked. CDR3 length: 15 amino acids. Germline CDR1 reads MRHNA; CDR2 reads SNTAGT.